One and the same sample provided the 21 T cell receptor beta chains below, sequenced in a study of lymphopenia after photon versus proton radiotherapy. Clones were sequenced by immunoSEQ multiplex PCR, and TCRdb holds only the in-frame ones, with some missing. Of 20,000 or so clones in the sample, around 90% were seen once. Sequenced here: peripheral blood, sampled from a patient treated with proton-based radiotherapy. Receptor source: an older woman with pancreatic cancer. Some clones in this sample may be carry-over from other donors' samples.

The chain is built from TRBV7-9 and TRBJ1-2; a weak D match, TRBD1 (5 bases). The ends were cut back, 8 bases at V and 8 bases at J, with 18 bases in the middle. This CDR3 has 13 residues. CDR1 and CDR2 from the germline V gene are SEHNR and FQNEAQ (reference sequence). The chain's CDR3 is CASVLGSGGGYTF. In DNA form, the CDR3 reads TGTGCCAGCGTTTTAGGGAGTGGGGGAGGCTACACCTTC.

The chain is built from TRBV12-5 and TRBJ2-7, with TRBD1 as a possible D gene (7 bases). Trimming took 6 bases from V and 6 from J, leaving 15 bases between them. The CDR3 sequence is 13 residues long. The germline CDR1 and CDR2 sequences are LGHNT and FRNRAP. The CDR3 sequence is CASGPGGSREQYF. DNA of the CDR3: TGTGCTAGTGGCCCAGGGGGGTCCCGCGAGCAGTACTTC.

The genes are TRBV28 and TRBJ1-5; 7 nucleotides agree with TRBD1. In germline, CDR1 is MDHEN, CDR2 SYDVKM. V shed 4 bases and J 4 bases; nucleotides not matched to a gene: 10. The CDR3 extends over 16 amino acids. The CDR3 here is CASSSWYRGGNQPQHF. The CDR3 bases are TGTGCCAGCAGTTCGTGGTACAGGGGAGGTAATCAGCCCCAGCATTTT.

This sequence joins TRBV5-4 and TRBJ1-1, with TRBD1 matching over 10 bases. Trimming at V came to 4 bases and at J to 11 bases, leaving 11 bases not matched to a gene. The CDR3 is made up of 14 amino acids. Germline CDR1 and CDR2: SGHNT and YYREEE (reference sequence). CDR3 sequence reads: CASSRTGTGEGAFF. The CDR3 region has the DNA TGTGCCAGCAGCAGAACCGGGACAGGGGAAGGTGCTTTCTTT.

This clone was observed a few times. The rearrangement uses TRBV7-2 and TRBJ2-1; D is uncertain. V lost 4 bases to trimming and J lost 6 bases, with 7 bases between them. There are 12 residues in the CDR3. Germline CDR1 SGHTA, CDR2 FQGNSA. The CDR3 sequence: CASSWRPNEQFF. The CDR3 DNA follows: TGTGCCAGCAGCTGGAGACCCAATGAGCAGTTCTTC.

Here the CDR3 reads CASSDWGGNEQFF. The CDR3 DNA sequence: TGTGCCAGCAGCGATTGGGGCGGCAATGAGCAGTTCTTC. The rearrangement links TRBV2 to TRBJ2-1; perhaps TRBD1 as D (5 bases). Trimming stripped 6 bases from V and 6 bases from J, with 12 bases between. This CDR3 is built from 13 residues. Germline V gene data show CDR1 as SNHLY and CDR2 as FYNNEI.

A note on this clone: One junction end disagrees with the germline gene, perhaps due to a read error. The V call is TRBV30, the J call TRBJ1-2, with D unclear. The CDR3 has 12 amino acids. CDR1 is GTSNPN, CDR2 SVGIG, per germline (reference sequence). The CDR3 spells CALASDNYGYTF. The CDR3 DNA reads as TGCGCCCTCGCGAGCGACAACTATGGCTACACCTTC.

V and J are TRBV19 and TRBJ1-3, with 9 nucleotides matching TRBD1. The CDR3 has 14 residues. V was clipped by 6 bases and J by 5 bases; unmatched bases: 5. Germline CDR1 is LNHDA and CDR2 is SQIVND (reference sequence). The CDR3 protein is CASRETGGRNTIYF. In DNA, the CDR3 is TGTGCCAGTAGAGAGACAGGGGGAAGAAACACCATATATTTT.

The rearrangement joins TRBV7-9 to TRBJ2-7; TRBD2 matches 13 bases. Losses at the gene ends were 5 bases for V and 3 bases for J; bases not matched to a gene: 4. This CDR3 contains 15 residues. CDR1 is SEHNR, CDR2 FQNEAQ, per germline (reference sequence). CDR3 nucleotides: TGTGCCAGCAGCGAAGGACTAGCGGGAGACTACGAGCAGTACTTC. Protein sequence: CASSEGLAGDYEQYF.

The rearrangement joins TRBV5-5 to TRBJ2-7; TRBD2 might be the D (6 bases). With 0 bases removed from V and 7 bases from J, the gap between germline ends came to 14 bases. The CDR3 length is 14 residues. CDR1 is SGHKS, CDR2 YYEKEE, per germline (reference sequence). As DNA, the CDR3 is TGTGCCAGCAGCTTGGTAGGGCGGGACTCGGAGCAGTACTTC. It translates to CASSLVGRDSEQYF.

V and J are TRBV27 and TRBJ1-4; a possible D gene is TRBD1 (5 bases). Trimming took 3 bases from V and 8 from J, leaving 10 bases between them. CDR3 length: 13 residues. Germline CDR1 MNHEY, CDR2 SMNVEV (reference sequence). For the CDR3, the DNA is TGTGCCAGCAGTTTTGGGACTAGGGAAAAACTGTTTTTT. It codes for CASSFGTREKLFF.

The V call is TRBV11-2, the J call TRBJ2-5; weak D call: TRBD1 (6 bases). The V gene lost 4 bases and the J gene lost 1 base, with 25 bases spanning the gap. Looked up from germline, CDR1 is SGHAT and CDR2 is FQNNGV. The CDR3 spans 19 residues. CDR3 in DNA: TGTGCCAGCAGCTCGTTCATTTTAGGGGGTATGGGGTTCCAAGAGACCCAGTACTTC. It translates to CASSSFILGGMGFQETQYF.

The gene calls are TRBV7-9 and TRBJ1-4, with 8 nucleotides matching TRBD1. V dropped 0 bases and J dropped 8; count of bases not matched to a gene: 2. Germline assignment: CDR1 SEHNR and CDR2 FQNEAQ (reference sequence). The CDR3 is 14 amino acids. CDR3 in DNA: TGTGCCAGCAGCTTAGCCGACAGGGGCGAAAAACTGTTTTTT. Its translation is CASSLADRGEKLFF.

The V call is TRBV25-1, the J call TRBJ2-7; maybe TRBD2 (6 bases). Germline values: CDR1 MGHDK, CDR2 SYGVNS. The CDR3 spans 13 residues. The germline V and J ends were trimmed by 9 bases and 4 bases, with 16 bases remaining between them. CDR3 amino acids: CASTEGPGYEQYF. In DNA form, the CDR3 reads TGTGCCAGTACGGAGGGCCCCGGGTACGAGCAGTACTTC.

In this sample, this clone turned up once. The chain uses TRBV9 and TRBJ2-3; 7 positions agree with TRBD2. After removal of 4 bases from V and 1 base from J, the junction contained 3 bases not matched to a gene. This CDR3 spans 14 amino acids. Per germline, CDR1 SGDLS and CDR2 YYNGEE. CDR3 amino acids: CASSLGLRTDTQYF. The CDR3 coding sequence is TGTGCCAGCAGCTTGGGACTACGCACAGATACGCAGTATTTT.

V gene TRBV7-9 combines with J gene TRBJ1-5; D is ambiguous. V was clipped by 1 base and J by 4 bases, with 8 bases between them. CDR3 size: 14 residues. Germline V gene lookup returns CDR1 SEHNR and CDR2 FQNEAQ (reference sequence). The chain's CDR3 is CASSLGGGNQPQHF. The DNA of the CDR3 is TGTGCCAGCAGCTTAGGAGGTGGGAATCAGCCCCAGCATTTT.

The CDR3: CASSQDSYNEQFF. DNA of the CDR3: TGTGCCAGCAGCCAGGACAGCTACAATGAGCAGTTCTTC. The V gene is TRBV5-4, the J gene TRBJ2-1, with a weak D call TRBD1 (6 bases). The CDR3 is 13 amino acids. CDR1 and CDR2 (germline): SGHNT, YYREEE (reference sequence). Trimming shortened V by 4 bases and J by 3 bases, and 8 bases separated the two germline ends.

This chain joins TRBV7-9 and TRBJ2-7, with TRBD1 matching 8 bases. The CDR3 loop spans 13 amino acids. The V gene end was trimmed by 3 bases and the J gene end by 3 bases; junction bases not matched to a gene: 1. Germline V gives CDR1 SEHNR, CDR2 FQNEAQ (reference sequence). CDR3 in amino acids: CASSLGQDYEQYF. The DNA of the CDR3 is TGTGCCAGCAGCTTGGGACAGGACTACGAGCAGTACTTC.

This clone was seen only once. V is TRBV10-3 and J is TRBJ1-1; possibly TRBD1 for D (6 bases). With 0 bases removed from V and 6 bases from J, the gap between germline ends came to 14 bases. Germline V lookup: CDR1 ENHRY, CDR2 SYGVKD. This CDR3 region has 15 residues. The CDR3 loop reads CAISESRGGEAEAFF. The CDR3 coding sequence is TGTGCCATCAGTGAGTCGAGAGGGGGAGAGGCTGAAGCTTTCTTT.

V is TRBV28 and J is TRBJ1-2, with 10 bases lining up with TRBD1. This CDR3 has 15 residues. Germline V gene sequence: CDR1 MDHEN, CDR2 SYDVKM. After removal of 5 bases from V and 7 bases from J, the junction contained 10 bases not matched to a gene. The CDR3 sequence is CASSLPDGTGVGYTF. In DNA, the CDR3 is TGTGCCAGCAGTCTGCCTGACGGGACAGGGGTTGGCTACACCTTC.

A few counts support this clone. The rearrangement links TRBV20-1 to TRBJ2-1; no reliable D call. Trimming removed 5 bases from V and 9 bases from J, with 8 bases in between. CDR1 DFQATT and CDR2 SNEGSKA come from the germline V gene (reference sequence). This CDR3 is built from 10 residues. The CDR3 nucleotides are TGCAGTGCTGACACGCTTGAGCAGTTCTTC. Its translation is CSADTLEQFF.